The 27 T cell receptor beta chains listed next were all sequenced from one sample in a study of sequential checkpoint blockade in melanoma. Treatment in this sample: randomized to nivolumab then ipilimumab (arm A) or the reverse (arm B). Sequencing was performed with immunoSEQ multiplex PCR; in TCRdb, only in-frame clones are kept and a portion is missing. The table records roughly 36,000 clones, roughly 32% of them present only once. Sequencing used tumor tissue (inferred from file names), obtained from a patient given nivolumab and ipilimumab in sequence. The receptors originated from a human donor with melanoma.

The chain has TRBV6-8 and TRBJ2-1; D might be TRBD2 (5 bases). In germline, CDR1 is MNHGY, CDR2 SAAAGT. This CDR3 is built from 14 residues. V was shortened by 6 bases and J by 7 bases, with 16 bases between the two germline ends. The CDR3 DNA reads TGTGCCAGCAGGAAACTAGGACCCCCAAATGAGCAGTTCTTC. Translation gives CASRKLGPPNEQFF.

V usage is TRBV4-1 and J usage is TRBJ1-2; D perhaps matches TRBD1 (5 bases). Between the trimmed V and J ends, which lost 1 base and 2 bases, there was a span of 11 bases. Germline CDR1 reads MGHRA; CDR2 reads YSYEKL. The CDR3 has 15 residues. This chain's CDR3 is CASSQVTGSNYGYTF. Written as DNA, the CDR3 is TGCGCCAGCAGCCAAGTAACAGGATCCAACTATGGCTACACCTTC.

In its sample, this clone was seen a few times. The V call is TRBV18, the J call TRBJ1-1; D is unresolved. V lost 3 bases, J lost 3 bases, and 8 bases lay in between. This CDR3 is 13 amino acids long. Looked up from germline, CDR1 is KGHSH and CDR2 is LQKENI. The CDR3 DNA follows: TGTGCCAGCTCACCTGGGGAGGACACTGAAGCTTTCTTT. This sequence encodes CASSPGEDTEAFF.

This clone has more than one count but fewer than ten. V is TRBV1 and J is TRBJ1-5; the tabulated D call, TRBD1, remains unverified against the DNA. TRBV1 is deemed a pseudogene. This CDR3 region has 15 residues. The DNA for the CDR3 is TGCGCCAGCAGCCAACTTGGGACAGGGAATCAGCCCCAGCATTTT. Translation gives CASSQLGTGNQPQHF.

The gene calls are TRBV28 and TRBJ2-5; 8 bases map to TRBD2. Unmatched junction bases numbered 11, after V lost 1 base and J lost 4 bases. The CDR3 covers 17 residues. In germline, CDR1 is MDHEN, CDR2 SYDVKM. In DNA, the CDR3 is TGTGCCAGCAGTTTATTGGAGTTAGCGGGGAAGGGAGAGACCCAGTACTTC. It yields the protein CASSLLELAGKGETQYF.

The CDR3 spells CAIRGDGTDTQYF. In DNA, the CDR3 is TGTGCCATCAGGGGGGATGGCACAGATACGCAGTATTTT. The V gene is TRBV6-8, the J gene TRBJ2-3, with a possible D match to TRBD1 (7 bases). The CDR3 consists of 13 residues. The germline gives CDR1 MNHGY, CDR2 SAAAGT. Trimming removed 10 bases at V and 1 base at J, with 12 bases between.

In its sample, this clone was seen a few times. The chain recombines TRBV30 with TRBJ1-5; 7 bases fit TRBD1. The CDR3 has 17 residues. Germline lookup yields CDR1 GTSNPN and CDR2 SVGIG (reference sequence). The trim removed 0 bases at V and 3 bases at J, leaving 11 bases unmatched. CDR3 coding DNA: TGTGCCTGGAGTGTACATATAGGGGGCTCGAACAATCAGCCCCAGCATTTT. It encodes CAWSVHIGGSNNQPQHF.

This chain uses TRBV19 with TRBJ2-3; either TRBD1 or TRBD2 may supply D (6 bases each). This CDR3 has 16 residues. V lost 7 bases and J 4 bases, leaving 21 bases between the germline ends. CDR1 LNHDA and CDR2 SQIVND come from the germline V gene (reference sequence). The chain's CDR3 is CASTSRGRGLADTQYF. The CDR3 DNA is TGTGCCAGTACCTCAAGGGGCAGGGGACTCGCAGATACGCAGTATTTT.

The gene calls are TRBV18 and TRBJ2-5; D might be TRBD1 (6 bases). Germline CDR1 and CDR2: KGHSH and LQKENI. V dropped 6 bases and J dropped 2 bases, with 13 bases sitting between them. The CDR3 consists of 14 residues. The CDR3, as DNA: TGTGCCAGCTCCCCGGGACACACACAAGAGACCCAGTACTTC. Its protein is CASSPGHTQETQYF. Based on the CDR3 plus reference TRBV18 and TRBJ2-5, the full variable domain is NAGVMQNPRHLVRRRGQEARLRCSPMKGHSHVYWYRQLPEEGLKFMVYLQKENIIDESGMPKERFSAEFPKEGPSILRIQQVVRGDSAAYFCASSPGHTQETQYFGPGTRLLVL.

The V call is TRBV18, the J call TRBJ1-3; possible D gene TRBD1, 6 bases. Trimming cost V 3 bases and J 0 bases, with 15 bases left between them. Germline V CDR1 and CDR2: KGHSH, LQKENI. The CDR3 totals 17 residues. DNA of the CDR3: TGTGCCAGCTCACCGGGTATTCAGGGGAGCTCTGGAAACACCATATATTTT. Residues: CASSPGIQGSSGNTIYF.

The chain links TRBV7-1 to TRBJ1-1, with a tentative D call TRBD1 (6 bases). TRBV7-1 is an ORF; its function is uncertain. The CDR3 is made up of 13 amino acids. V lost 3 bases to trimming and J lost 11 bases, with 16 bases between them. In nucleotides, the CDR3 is TGTGCCAGCAGCTCGACAGGCTACGAAGTGGCTTTCTTT. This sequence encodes CASSSTGYEVAFF.

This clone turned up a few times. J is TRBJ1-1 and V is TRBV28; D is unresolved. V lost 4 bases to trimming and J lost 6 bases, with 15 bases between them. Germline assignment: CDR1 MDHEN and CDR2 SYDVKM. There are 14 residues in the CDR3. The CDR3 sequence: CASSYAPTSAEAFF. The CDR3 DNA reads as TGTGCCAGCAGTTACGCACCCACCAGCGCTGAAGCTTTCTTT.

CDR3 sequence: CATSRFGRGLSTEAFF. The CDR3 DNA is TGTGCCACCAGCAGATTCGGCCGGGGGCTAAGCACTGAAGCTTTCTTT. The chain employs TRBV15 and TRBJ1-1; D may be TRBD1 (6 bases). Germline-derived CDR1 and CDR2 are LNHNV and YYDKDF (reference sequence). V dropped 2 bases and J dropped 4 bases, with 17 bases sitting between them. The CDR3 is 16 amino acids.

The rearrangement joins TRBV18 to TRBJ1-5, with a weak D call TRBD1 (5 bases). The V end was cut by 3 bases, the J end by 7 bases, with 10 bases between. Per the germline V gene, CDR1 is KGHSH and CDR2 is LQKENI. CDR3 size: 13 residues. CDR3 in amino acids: CASSPQGDQPQHF. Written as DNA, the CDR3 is TGTGCCAGCTCACCGCAGGGTGACCAGCCCCAGCATTTT.

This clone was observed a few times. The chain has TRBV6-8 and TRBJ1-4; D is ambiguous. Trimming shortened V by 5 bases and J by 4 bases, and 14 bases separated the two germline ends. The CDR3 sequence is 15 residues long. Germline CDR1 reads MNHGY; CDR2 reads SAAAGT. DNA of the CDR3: TGTGCCAGCAGTGCGACGGAACTTATTAATGAAAAACTGTTTTTT. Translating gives CASSATELINEKLFF.

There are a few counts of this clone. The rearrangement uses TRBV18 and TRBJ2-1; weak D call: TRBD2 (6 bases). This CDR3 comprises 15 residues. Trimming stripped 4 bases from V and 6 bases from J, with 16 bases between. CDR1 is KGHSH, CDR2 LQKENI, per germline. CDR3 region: CASSLLVTGANEQFF. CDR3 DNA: TGTGCCAGCTCACTCCTCGTCACGGGAGCCAATGAGCAGTTCTTC.

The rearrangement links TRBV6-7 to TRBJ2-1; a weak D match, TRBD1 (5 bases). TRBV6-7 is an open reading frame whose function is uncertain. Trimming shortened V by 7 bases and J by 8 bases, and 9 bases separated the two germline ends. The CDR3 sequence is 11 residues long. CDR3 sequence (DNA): TGTGCCAGCACCCTCAGGGATGAGCAGTTCTTC. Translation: CASTLRDEQFF.

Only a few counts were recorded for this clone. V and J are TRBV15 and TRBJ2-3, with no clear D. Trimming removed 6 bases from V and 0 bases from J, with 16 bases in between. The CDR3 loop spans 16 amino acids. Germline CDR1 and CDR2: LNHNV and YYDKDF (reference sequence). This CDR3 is CATSLRAAISTDTQYF. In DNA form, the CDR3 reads TGTGCCACCAGTCTTAGGGCGGCAATAAGCACAGATACGCAGTATTTT.

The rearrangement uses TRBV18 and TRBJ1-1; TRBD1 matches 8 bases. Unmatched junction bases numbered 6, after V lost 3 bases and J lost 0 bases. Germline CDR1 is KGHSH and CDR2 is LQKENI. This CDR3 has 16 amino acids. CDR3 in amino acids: CASSPQGAGVNTEAFF. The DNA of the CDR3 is TGTGCCAGCTCACCGCAGGGGGCAGGAGTGAACACTGAAGCTTTCTTT.

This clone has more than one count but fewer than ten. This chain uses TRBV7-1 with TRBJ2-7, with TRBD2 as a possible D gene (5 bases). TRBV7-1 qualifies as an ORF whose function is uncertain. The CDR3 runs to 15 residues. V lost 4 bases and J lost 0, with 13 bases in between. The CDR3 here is CASSLEAATSYEQYF. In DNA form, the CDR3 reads TGTGCCAGCAGCTTGGAGGCTGCGACCTCCTACGAGCAGTACTTC.

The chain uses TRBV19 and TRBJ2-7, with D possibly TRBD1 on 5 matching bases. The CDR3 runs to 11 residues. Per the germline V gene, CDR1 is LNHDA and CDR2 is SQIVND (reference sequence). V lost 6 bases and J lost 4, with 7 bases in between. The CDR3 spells CASSSGYEQYF. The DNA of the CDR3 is TGTGCCAGTAGCTCAGGGTACGAGCAGTACTTC.

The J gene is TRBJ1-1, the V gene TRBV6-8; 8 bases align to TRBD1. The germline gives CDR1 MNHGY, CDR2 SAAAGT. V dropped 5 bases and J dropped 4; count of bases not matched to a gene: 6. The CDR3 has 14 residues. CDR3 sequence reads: CASSRQGIGTEAFF. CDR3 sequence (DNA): TGTGCCAGCAGTAGACAGGGGATCGGCACTGAAGCTTTCTTT.

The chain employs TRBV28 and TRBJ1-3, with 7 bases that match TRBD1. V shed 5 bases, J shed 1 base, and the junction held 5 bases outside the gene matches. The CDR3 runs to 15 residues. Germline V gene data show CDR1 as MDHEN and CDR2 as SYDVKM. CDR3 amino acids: CASSEGAKSGNTIYF. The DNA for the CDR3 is TGTGCCAGCAGTGAGGGGGCAAAGTCTGGAAACACCATATATTTT.

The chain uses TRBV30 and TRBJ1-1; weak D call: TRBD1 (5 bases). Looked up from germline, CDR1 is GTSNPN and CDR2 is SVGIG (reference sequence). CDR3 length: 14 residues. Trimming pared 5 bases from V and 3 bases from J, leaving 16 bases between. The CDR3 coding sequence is TGTGCCTGGCTTGGGACTTGGCGCGACACTGAAGCTTTCTTT. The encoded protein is CAWLGTWRDTEAFF.

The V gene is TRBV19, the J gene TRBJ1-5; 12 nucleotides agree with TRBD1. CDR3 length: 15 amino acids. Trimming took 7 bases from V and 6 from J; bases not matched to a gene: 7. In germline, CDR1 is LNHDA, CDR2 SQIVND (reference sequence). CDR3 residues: CASTGGTGGSQPQHF. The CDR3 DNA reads TGTGCCAGTACGGGAGGGACAGGGGGCAGTCAGCCCCAGCATTTT.

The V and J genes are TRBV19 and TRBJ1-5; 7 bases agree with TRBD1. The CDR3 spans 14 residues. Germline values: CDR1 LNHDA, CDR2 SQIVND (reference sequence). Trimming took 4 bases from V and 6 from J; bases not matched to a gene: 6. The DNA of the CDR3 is TGTGCCAGTAGTACCCGACAGGGAACTCAGCCCCAGCATTTT. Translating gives CASSTRQGTQPQHF.

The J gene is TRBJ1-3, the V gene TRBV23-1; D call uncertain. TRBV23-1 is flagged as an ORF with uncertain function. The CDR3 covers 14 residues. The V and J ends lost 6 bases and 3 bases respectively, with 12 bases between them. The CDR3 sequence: CASRGSGYGNTIYF. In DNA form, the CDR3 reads TGCGCCAGCAGGGGCAGTGGGTATGGAAACACCATATATTTT.